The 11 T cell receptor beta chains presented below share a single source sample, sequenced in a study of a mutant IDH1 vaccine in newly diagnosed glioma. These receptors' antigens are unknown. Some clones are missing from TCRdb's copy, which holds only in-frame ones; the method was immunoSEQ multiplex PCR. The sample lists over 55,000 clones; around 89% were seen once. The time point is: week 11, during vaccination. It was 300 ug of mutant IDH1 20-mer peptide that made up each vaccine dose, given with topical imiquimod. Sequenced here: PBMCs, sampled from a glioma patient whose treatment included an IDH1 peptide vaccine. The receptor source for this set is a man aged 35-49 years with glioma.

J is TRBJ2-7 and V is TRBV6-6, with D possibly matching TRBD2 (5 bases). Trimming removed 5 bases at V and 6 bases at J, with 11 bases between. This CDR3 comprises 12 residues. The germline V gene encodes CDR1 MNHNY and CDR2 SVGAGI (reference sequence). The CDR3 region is CASSNEGSEQYV. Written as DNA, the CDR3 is TGTGCCAGCAGTAATGAGGGATCCGAGCAGTACGTC.

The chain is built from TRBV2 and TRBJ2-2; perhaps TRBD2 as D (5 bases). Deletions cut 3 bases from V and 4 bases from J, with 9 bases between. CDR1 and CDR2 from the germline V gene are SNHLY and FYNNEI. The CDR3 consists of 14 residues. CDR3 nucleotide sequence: TGTGCCAGCAGTGATCCCGGGATCACCGGGGAGCTGTTTTTT. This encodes CASSDPGITGELFF.

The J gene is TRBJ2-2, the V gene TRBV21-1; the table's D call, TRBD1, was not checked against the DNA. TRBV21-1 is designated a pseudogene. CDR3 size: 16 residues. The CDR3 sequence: CASSKGDRANTGELFF. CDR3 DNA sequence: TGTGCCAGCAGCAAAGGGGACAGAGCGAACACCGGGGAGCTGTTTTTT.

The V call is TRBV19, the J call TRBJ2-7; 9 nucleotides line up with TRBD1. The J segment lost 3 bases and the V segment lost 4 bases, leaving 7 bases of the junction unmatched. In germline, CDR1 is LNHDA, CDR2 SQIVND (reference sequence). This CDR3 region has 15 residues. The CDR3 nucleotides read TGTGCCAGTAGTACGACCGGGACAGGGAGCTACGAGCAGTACTTC. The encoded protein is CASSTTGTGSYEQYF. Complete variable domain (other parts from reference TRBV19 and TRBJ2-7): DGGITQSPKYLFRKEGQNVTLSCEQNLNHDAMYWYRQDPGQGLRLIYYSQIVNDFQKGDIAEGYSVSREKKESFPLTVTSAQKNPTAFYLCASSTTGTGSYEQYFGPGTRLTVT.

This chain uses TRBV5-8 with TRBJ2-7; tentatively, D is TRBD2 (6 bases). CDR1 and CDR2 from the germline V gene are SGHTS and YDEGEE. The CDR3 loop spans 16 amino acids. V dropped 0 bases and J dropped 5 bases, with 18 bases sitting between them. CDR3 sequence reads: CASSLVREVWANEQYF. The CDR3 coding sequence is TGTGCCAGCAGCTTGGTTAGGGAGGTCTGGGCCAACGAGCAGTACTTC.

In DNA, the CDR3 is TGTGCCAGCACCGAACGGGACCTCTCTGGAAACACCATATATTTT. Translation: CASTERDLSGNTIYF. The V and J genes are TRBV2 and TRBJ1-3, with a weak D call TRBD1 (5 bases). Trimming pared 7 bases from V and 0 bases from J, leaving 13 bases between. Germline V lookup: CDR1 SNHLY, CDR2 FYNNEI. The length of the CDR3 is 15 residues. Drawing the rest from reference TRBV2 and TRBJ1-3, the complete variable domain is EPEVTQTPSHQVTQMGQEVILRCVPISNHLYFYWYRQILGQKVEFLVSFYNNEISEKSEIFDDQFSVERPDGSNFTLKIRSTKLEDSAMYFCASTERDLSGNTIYFGEGSWLTVV.

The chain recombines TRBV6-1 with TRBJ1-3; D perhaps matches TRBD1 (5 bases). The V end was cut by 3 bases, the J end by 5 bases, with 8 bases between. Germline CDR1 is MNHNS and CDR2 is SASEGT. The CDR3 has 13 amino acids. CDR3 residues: CASSETDRNTIYF. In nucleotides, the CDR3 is TGTGCCAGCAGTGAGACAGATCGAAACACCATATATTTT.

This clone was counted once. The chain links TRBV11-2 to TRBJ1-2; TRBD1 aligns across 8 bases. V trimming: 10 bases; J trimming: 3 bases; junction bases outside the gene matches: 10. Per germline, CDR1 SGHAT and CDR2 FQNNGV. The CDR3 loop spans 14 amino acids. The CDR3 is CATQPGQGHYGYTF. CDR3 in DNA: TGTGCCACCCAGCCCGGACAGGGACACTATGGCTACACCTTC.

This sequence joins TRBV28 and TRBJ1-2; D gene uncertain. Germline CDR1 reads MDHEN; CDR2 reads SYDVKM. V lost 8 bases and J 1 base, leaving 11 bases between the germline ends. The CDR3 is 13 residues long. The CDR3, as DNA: TGTGCCAGCGGGATTCGAAATAACTATGGCTACACCTTC. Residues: CASGIRNNYGYTF.

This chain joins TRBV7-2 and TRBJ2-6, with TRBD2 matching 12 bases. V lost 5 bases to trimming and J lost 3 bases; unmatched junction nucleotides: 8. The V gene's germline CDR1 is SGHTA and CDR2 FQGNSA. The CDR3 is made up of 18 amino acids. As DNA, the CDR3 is TGTGCCAGCAGCCAGACGACTAGCGGGAGAGGTGGGGCCAACGTCCTGACTTTC. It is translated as CASSQTTSGRGGANVLTF.

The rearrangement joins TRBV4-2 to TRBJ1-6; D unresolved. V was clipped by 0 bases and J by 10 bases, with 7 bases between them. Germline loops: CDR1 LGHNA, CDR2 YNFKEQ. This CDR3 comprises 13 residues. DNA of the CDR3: TGTGCCAGCAGCCAAGATCGTTCCTCACCCCTCCACTTT. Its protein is CASSQDRSSPLHF.